This T cell receptor (beta chain) appears in the sequencing data of a study of human T cells and chemical hapten exposure. General study points: The presence of alopecia in the donors means their immune response may differ from healthy people's. It was expanded TCRs that formed significantly more large CDR3 similarity clusters than controls did.

The CDR3 extends over 11 amino acids. Trimming shortened V by 3 bases and J by 5 bases, and 4 bases separated the two germline ends. Germline V CDR1 and CDR2: SGDLS, YYNGEE. This clonotype was counted a few times. Its antigen is currently unknown. Unique molecular identifiers were linked by the library to individual cDNA molecules. TCRdb reprocessed the RACE reads with MiXCR, giving one entry per CDR3 protein. The data show tens of thousands of distinct CDR3 sequences, with around 11% seen just once and 3.5% held by the top ten. The time point is: patch test 1, 2 weeks after DPC sensitization. Stated treatment: therapeutic diphenylcyclopropenone sensitization with weekly scalp DPC.

This chain uses TRBV9 with TRBJ2-3; D is ambiguous. This receptor was taken from a woman aged 55-70 years with alopecia areata. Some clones in this sample may be carry-over from other donors' samples. The specimen comprised whole blood, sampled in connection with sensitization to the hapten diphenylcyclopropenone (DPC). The chain's CDR3 is CASSEGDTQYF. The CDR3 region has the DNA TGTGCCAGCAGCGAGGGAGATACGCAGTATTTT. The full variable domain, rest sourced from reference TRBV9 and TRBJ2-3, is DSGVTQTPKHLITATGQRVTLRCSPRSGDLSVYWYQQSLDQGLQFLIQYYNGEERAKGNILERFSAQQFPDLHSELNLSSLELGDSALYFCASSEGDTQYFGPGTRLTVL.